The sequence of this T cell receptor beta chain was determined in a study of blood T cells in healthy people across ages. The study's findings and limits: The recorded TCR beta diversity per million T cells decreased in a roughly linear manner with age. Aged donors had fewer naive CD4+ cells and lower diversity than long-lived donors.

This clonotype was seen ten or more times. Antigen unknown. The germline CDR1 and CDR2 sequences are LGHDT and YNNKEL (reference sequence). This CDR3 is 17 amino acids long. Deletions cut 0 bases from V and 2 bases from J, with 13 bases between. Using a J-beta primer mix together with a sample-barcoded 5' primer, a second PCR was run for about 7 to 12 cycles. Unique molecular identifiers of 12 random nucleotides labeled each cDNA. A single record per CDR3 protein comes from TCRdb applying MiXCR to the 5' RACE reads. The sample has roughly 1,700,000 distinct CDR3 sequences, roughly 27% seen once. The origin of this receptor is a woman aged 25 to 39 in good health. Specimen: blood. The J gene is TRBJ2-2, the V gene TRBV3-1; TRBD2 is a possible D gene (5 bases). The CDR3 loop is CASSQDRGRLNTGELFF. The CDR3 coding sequence is TGTGCCAGCAGCCAAGATCGCGGCAGACTAAACACCGGGGAGCTGTTTTTT.